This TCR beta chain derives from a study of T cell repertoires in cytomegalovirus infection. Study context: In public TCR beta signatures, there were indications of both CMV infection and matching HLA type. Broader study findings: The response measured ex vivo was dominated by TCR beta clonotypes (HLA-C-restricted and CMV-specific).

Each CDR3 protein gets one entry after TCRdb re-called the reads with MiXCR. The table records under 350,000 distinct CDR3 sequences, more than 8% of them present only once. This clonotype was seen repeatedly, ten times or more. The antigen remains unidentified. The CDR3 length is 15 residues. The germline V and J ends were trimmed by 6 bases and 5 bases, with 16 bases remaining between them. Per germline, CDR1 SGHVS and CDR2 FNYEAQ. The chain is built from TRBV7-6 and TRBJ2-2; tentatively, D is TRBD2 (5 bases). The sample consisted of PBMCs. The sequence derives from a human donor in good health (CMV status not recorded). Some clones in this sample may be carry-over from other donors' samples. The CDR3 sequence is CASSRAGEWTGELFF. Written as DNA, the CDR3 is TGTGCCAGCAGTCGAGCTGGGGAGTGGACCGGGGAGCTGTTTTTT.